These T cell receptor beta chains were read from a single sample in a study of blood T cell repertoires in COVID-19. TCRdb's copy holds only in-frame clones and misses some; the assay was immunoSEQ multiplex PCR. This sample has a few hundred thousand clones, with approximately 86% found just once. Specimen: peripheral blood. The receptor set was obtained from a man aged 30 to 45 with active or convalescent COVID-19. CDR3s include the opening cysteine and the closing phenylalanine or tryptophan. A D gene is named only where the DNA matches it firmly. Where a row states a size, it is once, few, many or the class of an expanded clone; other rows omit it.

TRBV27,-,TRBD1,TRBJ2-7,CASSLDRGSGEQYF,TGTGCCAGCAGTTTGGACAGGGGGTCGGGCGAGCAGTACTTC
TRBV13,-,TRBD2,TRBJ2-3,CASSLGGGDTDTQYF,TGTGCCAGCAGCTTAGGCGGGGGGGACACAGATACGCAGTATTTT
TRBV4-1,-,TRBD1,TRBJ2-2,CASSQPGQLTGELFF,TGCGCCAGCAGCCAGCCGGGACAGCTTACCGGGGAGCTGTTTTTT
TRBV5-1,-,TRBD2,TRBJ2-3,CASSLRGGTDTQYF,TGCGCCAGCAGTCTCCGGGGGGGCACAGATACGCAGTATTTT
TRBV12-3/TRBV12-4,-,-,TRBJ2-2,CASSLRITGELFF,TGTGCCAGCAGTTTACGTATCACCGGGGAGCTGTTTTTT
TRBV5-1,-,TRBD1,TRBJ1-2,CASSPRGQGDVLGYTF,TGCGCCAGCAGCCCTAGGGGACAGGGGGATGTCTTAGGCTACACCTTC
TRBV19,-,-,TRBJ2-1,CATHQGYDNEQFF,TGTGCCACGCACCAGGGGTATGACAATGAGCAGTTCTTC
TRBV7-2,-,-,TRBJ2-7,CASSLVLGQLYEQYF,TGTGCCAGCAGCTTAGTTTTGGGGCAGCTATACGAGCAGTACTTC
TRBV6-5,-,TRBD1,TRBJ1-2,CASRDTGTAYGYTF,TGTGCCAGCAGAGATACCGGGACAGCGTATGGCTACACCTTC
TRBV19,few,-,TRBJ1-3,CASSIGWEPGNTIYF,TGTGCCAGTAGTATCGGGTGGGAGCCTGGAAACACCATATATTTT
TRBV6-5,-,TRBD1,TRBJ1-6,CASRQGANSPLHF,TGTGCCAGTCGACAGGGGGCCAATTCACCCCTCCACTTT
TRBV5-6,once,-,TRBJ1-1,CASSLWRQGMNTEAFF,TGTGCCAGCAGCTTGTGGCGCCAGGGGATGAACACTGAAGCTTTCTTT